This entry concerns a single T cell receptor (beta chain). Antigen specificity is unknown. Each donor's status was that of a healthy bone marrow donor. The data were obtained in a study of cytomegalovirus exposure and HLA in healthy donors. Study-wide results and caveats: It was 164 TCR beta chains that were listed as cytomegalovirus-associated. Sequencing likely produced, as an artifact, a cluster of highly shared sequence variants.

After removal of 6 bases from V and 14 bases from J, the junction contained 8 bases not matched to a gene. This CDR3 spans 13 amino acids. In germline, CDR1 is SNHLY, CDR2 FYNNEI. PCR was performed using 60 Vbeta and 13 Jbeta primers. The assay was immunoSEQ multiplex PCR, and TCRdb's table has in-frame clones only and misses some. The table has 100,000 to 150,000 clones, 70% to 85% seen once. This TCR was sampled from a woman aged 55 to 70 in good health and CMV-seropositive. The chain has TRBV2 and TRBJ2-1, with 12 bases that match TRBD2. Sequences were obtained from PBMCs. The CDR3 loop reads CASSPSGGGEEFF. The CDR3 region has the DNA TGTGCCAGCAGCCCTAGCGGGGGGGGCGAGGAGTTCTTC.